These 15 T cell receptor beta chains originate from one sample sequenced in a study of T-cell reconstitution after alpha-beta-depleted transplantation in children. The library targeted TCRbeta and was prepared with unique molecular identifiers. TCRdb re-called the PCR reads through MiXCR, storing one row per CDR3 protein. Of around 400,000 distinct CDR3 sequences listed, 20% are singletons. The sample in question was PBMCs from the stem cell graft donor, obtained from the stem cell graft. The receptors were gathered from a human donor who donated a stem cell graft to a child with acute myeloid leukemia.

This clonotype was recorded many times. This chain links TRBV12-3 or TRBV12-4 with TRBJ2-3; TRBD2 aligns across 10 bases. With V trimmed by 2 bases and J by 2 bases, 7 bases remained unmatched. The CDR3 loop spans 17 amino acids. CDR3: CASSLSLAGDNTDTQYF. CDR3 nucleotides: TGTGCCAGCAGTTTATCGCTAGCGGGAGACAACACAGATACGCAGTATTTT.

V and J are TRBV7-2 and TRBJ1-1; 7 bases are a match to TRBD1. The V gene end was trimmed by 6 bases and the J gene end by 6 bases; junction bases not matched to a gene: 7. The CDR3 is 13 residues long. The V gene's germline CDR1 is SGHTA and CDR2 FQGNSA. The CDR3 reads CASSFLGQAEAFF. The CDR3 DNA reads as TGTGCCAGCAGTTTTCTAGGACAGGCTGAAGCTTTCTTT.

J is TRBJ2-5 and V is TRBV5-1; D remains unclear. This CDR3 comprises 13 residues. Germline V gives CDR1 SGHRS, CDR2 YFSETQ. Trimming took off 3 bases at V and 0 bases at J, with 6 bases between the two ends. The CDR3 nucleotides are TGCGCCAGCAGCTACAAGTACCAAGAGACCCAGTACTTC. Translated, it gives CASSYKYQETQYF.

The chain has TRBV5-4 and TRBJ2-3; possible D gene TRBD1, 5 bases. V gave up 7 bases and J gave up 7 bases, with 10 bases separating them. In germline, CDR1 is SGHNT, CDR2 YYREEE (reference sequence). The CDR3 length is 11 residues. The CDR3 DNA reads as TGTGCCAGCGGGTGGACAAATACGCAGTATTTT. It codes for CASGWTNTQYF.

The chain recombines TRBV20-1 with TRBJ2-1, with 8 bases lining up with TRBD2. The germline gives CDR1 DFQATT, CDR2 SNEGSKA (reference sequence). The CDR3 length is 15 residues. Germline trimming cut 4 bases from V and 4 bases from J; bases unmatched to any gene: 9. The CDR3 DNA sequence: TGCAGTGCTAACCGTCTAGCGGGTCCTTACAATGAGCAGTTCTTC. This encodes CSANRLAGPYNEQFF.

Many counts were recorded for this clonotype. The gene calls are TRBV10-3 and TRBJ1-1; 8 nucleotides line up with TRBD1. Unmatched junction bases numbered 5, after V lost 3 bases and J lost 2 bases. Germline values: CDR1 ENHRY, CDR2 SYGVKD. The CDR3 is 15 residues long. The CDR3: CAISDQGANNTEAFF. The DNA of the CDR3 is TGTGCCATCAGTGACCAGGGGGCCAACAACACTGAAGCTTTCTTT.

This chain links TRBV6-5 with TRBJ1-2, with 8 bases matching TRBD1. Per the germline V gene, CDR1 is MNHEY and CDR2 is SVGAGI. There are 14 residues in the CDR3. V shed 6 bases, J shed 3 bases, and the junction held 6 bases outside the gene matches. CDR3 protein: CASRRGQAYYGYTF. In nucleotides, the CDR3 is TGTGCCAGCAGAAGGGGACAGGCCTACTATGGCTACACCTTC.

The chain employs TRBV20-1 and TRBJ2-7; no firm D call. The germline V gene has CDR1 DFQATT and CDR2 SNEGSKA (reference sequence). V lost 6 bases to trimming and J lost 6 bases, with 18 bases between them. CDR3 length: 13 amino acids. CDR3 DNA: TGCAGTGCCCAATACCGTAGAGGTTCCGAGCAGTACTTC. Translated: CSAQYRRGSEQYF.

The chain uses TRBV24-1 and TRBJ2-3; weak D call: TRBD1 (6 bases). V was shortened by 1 base and J by 4 bases, with 23 bases between the two germline ends. The CDR3 is 19 amino acids. CDR1 is KGHDR and CDR2 is SFDVKD in the germline V gene. The DNA of the CDR3 is TGTGCCACCAGTGATTTTCATCCCGGGACAAGCCGCGTCGCAGATACGCAGTATTTT. It is translated as CATSDFHPGTSRVADTQYF.

This clonotype was detected only a few times. The chain couples TRBV5-4 to TRBJ1-3, with TRBD1 matching 7 bases. The CDR3 has 19 residues. Trimming took 3 bases from V and 5 from J; bases not matched to a gene: 20. Per the germline V gene, CDR1 is SGHNT and CDR2 is YYREEE (reference sequence). The CDR3 sequence: CASSSGTEGTFHRRNTIYF. The CDR3, as DNA: TGTGCCAGCAGCTCCGGGACAGAGGGAACCTTCCACCGTCGAAACACCATATATTTT.

This clonotype was seen a few times. This sequence joins TRBV7-2 and TRBJ2-7; tentatively, D is TRBD2 (6 bases). With 0 bases removed from V and 3 bases from J, the gap between germline ends came to 12 bases. The CDR3 runs to 15 residues. CDR1 is SGHTA and CDR2 is FQGNSA in the germline V gene. CDR3 residues: CASSLAGTVVYEQYF. The DNA of the CDR3 is TGTGCCAGCAGCTTAGCAGGGACTGTGGTCTACGAGCAGTACTTC.

The table lists this clonotype with a few counts. This chain links TRBV6-2 or TRBV6-3 with TRBJ2-7; D is unresolved. V was shortened by 8 bases and J by 4 bases, with 15 bases between the two germline ends. Germline CDR1 and CDR2: MNHEY and SVGEGT. This CDR3 comprises 13 residues. The CDR3 loop reads CASGVGKTYEQYF. The CDR3 DNA follows: TGTGCCAGCGGTGTGGGGAAGACGTACGAGCAGTACTTC.

V usage is TRBV10-3 and J usage is TRBJ2-1, with 8 bases that match TRBD2. This CDR3 is built from 17 residues. Losses at the gene ends were 3 bases for V and 5 bases for J; bases not matched to a gene: 12. From germline, CDR1 is ENHRY and CDR2 SYGVKD. The CDR3 DNA sequence: TGTGCCATCAGTGAACACGGGCGGGAGGCAGGACACAATGAGCAGTTCTTC. This sequence encodes CAISEHGREAGHNEQFF.

The chain carries TRBV12-3 or TRBV12-4 and TRBJ2-7, with TRBD2 identical over 14 bases. Trimming at V came to 4 bases and at J to 3 bases, leaving 8 bases not matched to a gene. The CDR3 spans 17 residues. The CDR3 nucleotides are TGTGCCAGCAGTTCAGACCCCGGGACTAGCGGGAGCTACGAGCAGTACTTC. Encoded protein: CASSSDPGTSGSYEQYF.

This clonotype came up many times. V usage is TRBV5-1 and J usage is TRBJ2-1; D call uncertain. The V gene's germline CDR1 is SGHRS and CDR2 YFSETQ. CDR3 size: 12 residues. V shed 4 bases and J shed 5 bases, with 7 bases lying between them. The CDR3 DNA reads TGCGCCAGCAGCCCTCCAGACAATGAGCAGTTCTTC. It specifies CASSPPDNEQFF. The full variable domain, in which reference TRBV5-1 and TRBJ2-1 provide the parts outside the CDR3, is KAGVTQTPRYLIKTRGQQVTLSCSPISGHRSVSWYQQTPGQGLQFLFEYFSETQRNKGNFPGRFSGRQFSNSRSEMNVSTLELGDSALYLCASSPPDNEQFFGPGTRLTVL.